This T cell receptor (beta chain) originates from a study of shared clonotypes between healthy human individuals. Original processing methods: From ImmunoSEQ came sequences covering only the junction and carrying no quality scores, so filtering differed. Using immunoSEQ multiplex PCR, the repertoire was profiled, and TCRdb retains in-frame clones only, with some absent. Clone size and V and J calls were adopted from that table, with D and trimming inferred from the DNA. The sample has some 2,100,000 clones, approximately 95% seen once. Notes on this clone: The antigen is undetermined.

A CD45RA-negative memory subset and a CD45RA+ naive subset were separated from the CD4+ cells. The study, taken as a whole, reports: With a handful of donors compared, roughly 4.9% of naive CD4 clonotypes were shared. Clonotype sharing among donors, it was expected, would be affected by sequencing depth.

Sequencing used naive CD4+ T cells sorted from blood. Subset meaning: CD45RA+ positively selected. This clonotype was sampled from a man younger than 30 in good health.

Here the CDR3 DNA reads TGTGCCAGCAGTCCGACAGGGCCTGCTAACTATGGCTACACCTTC. Translated, it gives CASSPTGPANYGYTF. The V gene is TRBV28, the J gene TRBJ1-2; 7 bases line up with TRBD1. The germline V gene has CDR1 MDHEN and CDR2 SYDVKM. The CDR3 has 15 amino acids. Trimming removed 5 bases from V and 0 bases from J; junction bases left unmatched: 6.